This T cell receptor (beta chain) was retrieved from a study of technical replicates of blood from a few donors. Sequencing was performed with immunoSEQ multiplex PCR; in TCRdb, only in-frame clones are kept and a portion is missing. The sample has 84,000 or so clones, about 97% seen once. V dropped 0 bases and J dropped 3; count of bases not matched to a gene: 5. This CDR3 comprises 16 residues. Germline loops: CDR1 SQVTM, CDR2 ANQGSEA. V and J are TRBV29-1 and TRBJ2-4; TRBD1 matches at 10 bases. This receptor was identified in a human donor in good health. The specimen was T cells isolated from PBMCs. In nucleotides, the CDR3 is TGCAGCGTTGAAGATTGGACAGGGGGTGTCAAAAACATTCAGTACTTC. This sequence encodes CSVEDWTGGVKNIQYF.